This TCR beta chain was sequenced in a study of memory CD4+ T cells and cytomegalovirus serostatus (dated by TCRdb to about 2019). Looking at the study overall: The cohort comprised about 33 healthy Belgian adults, 9 CMV seropositive and roughly 24 CMV seronegative. The study sequenced CD4+ memory TCRbeta repertoires of a Belgian cohort with known cytomegalovirus serostatus to replicate a published TCR-based CMV serostatus classifier.

V loses 6 bases, J loses 7 bases, and the germline ends lie 9 bases apart. Counted from cysteine to phenylalanine, this CDR3 has 11 amino acids. Only the CDR3 DNA stays, 33 bases, in frame from base 1. Sequences MDHEN (CDR1) and SYDVKM (CDR2) are obtained from the germline V gene. The Quick-DNA Microprep Kit was used to extract genomic DNA from the sorted cells. TCRbeta DNA was amplified with the immunoSEQ hsTCRbeta kit following the manufacturer's protocol. An Illumina MiSeq instrument was used to sequence the TCRbeta libraries. The study's own analysis went as follows. Removing out-of-frame sequences left 2,204,828 distinct TCRbeta sequences, an average of roughly 63,000 per individual. Each individual was scored using the number of 164 previously reported CMV-associated TCRbeta sequences that the individual carried and the total number of productive distinct TCRbeta sequences. A beta-binomial model was reimplemented in Python, and scikit-learn random forests with default parameters were trained on US cohort data. Classifier performance on the Belgian cohort was summarized as median AUC with percentile confidence intervals over 10,000 bootstrap iterations. TCRdb holds this immuneACCESS table with in-frame rearrangements only. Some clones are missing; in checked studies, unresolved V genes explain under half, and the rest has no known cause. V and J calls and clone size are as listed in that table; D and trimming were resolved from the DNA. Counted in this sample were under 65,000 clones; roughly three quarters of them appeared once. About 0.64% of the sample is taken by the ten largest.

The full study reports these points: A median bootstrapped AUC of 0.95 with a 95% CI of 0.76-1.00 was achieved on the Belgian cohort by the original-framework classifier. For CMV serostatus prediction, a median bootstrapped AUC of about 0.94 was reached with the original framework, and a median bootstrapped AUC of about 0.89 was reached with a US-trained random forest. Unlike the original study, which covered naive and memory CD4+ and CD8+ populations, the Belgian study sequenced only CD4+CD45RO+ memory cells. The results were interpreted as suggesting that the CMV-associated TCR signature is largely present in the CD4+ memory repertoire. Of 164 previously reported CMV-associated TCRbeta sequences, about 68 appeared in the CD4+ memory repertoires, each in one to five individuals.

Single viable CD3+CD4+CD8-CD45RO+ cells were sorted as memory CD4+ T cells on a FACSAria II. CMV serostatus was determined using a Roche Elecsys assay that detects serum IgG against CMV pp150, pp28, p38 and p52. Following thawing, total CD4+ T cells were enriched through positive selection using CD4 magnetic microbeads. The samples came from a different study that was designed specifically to examine the CD4+ T cell memory repertoire. Peripheral blood mononuclear cells were isolated and cryopreserved following standard operating procedures; serum was stored at -80 °C. CD3-PerCP (BW264/56), CD4-APC (RPA-T4), CD45RO-PE (UCHT1) and CD8-Pacific Orange (3B5) antibodies were used for staining, and non-viable cells were excluded with Sytox blue. About this clone itself: No antigen is known for it. Base qualities are not at hand, and no much larger clone is one base apart.

Here the chain combines TRBV28 and TRBJ1-2, with the D gene call left open. The receptor was isolated from an adult in good health and CMV-seronegative. The specimen sequenced was memory CD4+ T cells from blood. The CDR3 has the sequence CASSSAFGYTF. The DNA is as follows: TGTGCCAGCAGCTCAGCTTTTGGCTACACCTTC.